The T cell receptor (beta chain) under discussion was sequenced for a study of blood T cell repertoires in COVID-19 (dated by TCRdb to between 2020 and 2021). Broadly, across the study: The collaborator samples originated in the United States, Italy and Spain and spanned the acute and convalescent phases of COVID-19. The material from the prospective study consisted of cDNA or gDNA derived from T cells, B-cell-depleted T cells, or PBMCs. Deeply sampled blood TCRbeta repertoires from subjects exposed to, actively infected with, or recovered from COVID-19 were included in the dataset. A freely available public database, intended as a resource for researchers studying the immune response to SARS-CoV-2, is where the repertoires were released. The samples were drawn from two sources: the first 160 participants of the ongoing ImmuneRACE study, and 1,200 or so subjects contributed by 6 global collaborators. The sample metadata nearly always contained a de-identified subject ID, COVID-19 status, age in years and sex. Where available, HLA class I and class II types were obtained from metadata supplied by the sample provider rather than from assay-based typing. Here is what the overall study found, with its caveats: How much clinical and demographic metadata was included differed by source and by participant, and the metadata was provided uncurated.

Spanning cysteine to phenylalanine, the CDR3 consists of 14 amino acids. The read is trimmed to its CDR3 DNA, 42 bases read in frame from base 1. V loses 5 bases, J loses 2 bases, and the germline ends lie 10 bases apart. CDR1 and CDR2 are drawn from the germline V gene (reference sequence): SEHNR, FQNEAQ. Points on this clone: Its cognate antigen has yet to be identified. No base-level quality is on record; no much larger clone is a single base apart.

The immunoSEQ Assay, a bias-controlled multiplex PCR, was used to amplify TCRbeta CDR3 regions from genomic DNA. As for how the authors treated the data: The number of nucleated cells in each sample was estimated from the amplification of reference gene primers within the assay. Sequence reads were collapsed and filtered to measure the absolute abundance of every unique TCRbeta CDR3 rearrangement. Productive Simpson clonality was computed per sample as the square root of Simpson's diversity index over productive rearrangements. TCRdb mirrors the immuneACCESS table, restricted to in-frame sequences. Some clones are absent from its copies; in checked studies, under half trace to an unresolved V gene, and the reason for the others is unknown. The V and J calls and clone size were taken over from that table, and D and trimming were inferred from the DNA. Counted in this sample were 190,000 or so clones; around 90% of them appeared once. The top ten constitute roughly 1.2% of the sample.

In the prospective study, participants were 18 to 89 years old, resided in 24 geographic areas of the United States, and were enrolled through a virtual design. In the prospective study, cohorts were assigned on the basis of participant-reported clinical history obtained from a screening survey and a study questionnaire. Recovered participants in ImmuneRACE Cohort 3 were defined by two consecutive negative NP/OP PCR tests, clearance by a healthcare professional, or resolution of symptoms. Mobile phlebotomists in the prospective study collected whole blood, serum and a nasopharyngeal or oropharyngeal swab from every participant. Participants in the prospective study had the option to provide additional blood draws and questionnaires over a 2-month period. Prospective study blood samples were shipped either frozen or at room temperature before DNA extraction.

What was sequenced was PBMCs or T cells enriched from blood (not recorded which). The sequence derives from a man aged 30-40 years who had recovered from COVID-19. Here the chain combines TRBV7-9 and TRBJ1-3, with no confident D gene call. The CDR3 in this case is CASSLSGTGNTIYF. DNA sequence: TGTGCCAGCAGCCTCTCCGGGACTGGAAACACCATATATTTT.